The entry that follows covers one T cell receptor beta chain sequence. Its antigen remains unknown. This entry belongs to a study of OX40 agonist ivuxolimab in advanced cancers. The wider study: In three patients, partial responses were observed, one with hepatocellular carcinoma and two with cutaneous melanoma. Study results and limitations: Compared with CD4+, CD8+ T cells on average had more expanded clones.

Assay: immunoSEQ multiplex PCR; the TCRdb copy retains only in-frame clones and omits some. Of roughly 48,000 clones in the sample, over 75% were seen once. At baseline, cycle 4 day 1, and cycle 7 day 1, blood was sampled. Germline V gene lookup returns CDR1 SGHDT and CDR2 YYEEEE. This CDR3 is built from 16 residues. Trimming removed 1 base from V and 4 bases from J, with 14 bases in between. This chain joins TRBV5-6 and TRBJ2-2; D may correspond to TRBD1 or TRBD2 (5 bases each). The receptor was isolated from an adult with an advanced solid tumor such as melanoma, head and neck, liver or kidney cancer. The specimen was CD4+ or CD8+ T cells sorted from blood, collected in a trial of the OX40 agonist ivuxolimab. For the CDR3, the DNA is TGTGCCAGCAGCTTGCCGGGAAGGGGTTCCACCGGGGAGCTGTTTTTT. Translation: CASSLPGRGSTGELFF.